Here is one T cell receptor beta chain with its context. Its antigen is still unknown. The data belong to a study of human T cells and chemical hapten exposure. Broader study findings: While controls formed fewer of them, expanded TCRs formed significantly more large CDR3 similarity clusters. As the donors had alopecia, their immune response may differ from healthy people's.

The library put unique molecular identifiers onto individual cDNA molecules. TCRdb itself ran the RACE reads through MiXCR, one entry per CDR3 protein. The sample has roughly 100,000 distinct CDR3 sequences; approximately 11% are singletons. The CDR3 contains 15 residues. The germline gives CDR1 MNHEY, CDR2 SMNVEV (reference sequence). J lost 2 bases, V lost 3 bases, and 4 bases had no gene match. Stated time point: patch test 1, 2 weeks after DPC sensitization. Treatment of the sample: therapeutic diphenylcyclopropenone sensitization with weekly scalp DPC. The chain joins TRBV27 to TRBJ1-5; 7 bases are shared with TRBD1. Here the sequenced sample was whole blood, taken in connection with sensitization to the hapten diphenylcyclopropenone (DPC). The source of this sequence is a woman aged 40 to 50 with alopecia areata. Some clones in this sample may be carry-over from other donors' samples. CDR3 bases: TGTGCCAGCAGTTTCAGGGGGGTAGGCAATCAGCCCCAGCATTTT. This translates into CASSFRGVGNQPQHF.